A selection of T cell receptor beta chains follows, all from one sample in a study of T cells in Graves' hyperthyroidism and ophthalmopathy. Via MiXCR, TCRdb re-called the multiplex PCR reads, giving one row per CDR3 protein. The sample yields 250,000 to 300,000 distinct CDR3 sequences, approximately 18% seen once. Sample: blood. These receptors all come from a middle-aged man with Graves' ophthalmopathy. Each CDR3 is given with its conserved first and last residue. D genes are given only for firm matches. Rows give clone size only sometimes, using once, few, many, or a class for an expanded clone.

TRBJ2-7 NA TRBV10-3 few CAISDPPVTGVYEQYF TGTGCCATCAGTGACCCCCCTGTAACGGGAGTGTACGAGCAGTACTTC
TRBJ2-7 NA TRBV5-1 few CASSFLGGPGANLPYEQYF TGCGCCAGCAGCTTTTTAGGAGGGCCAGGGGCCAACCTTCCCTACGAGCAGTACTTC
TRBJ2-7 TRBD1 TRBV20-1 few CSARDPLRGDRGEQYF TGCAGTGCTAGAGATCCCCTCAGGGGGGACAGGGGCGAGCAGTACTTC
TRBJ2-7 TRBD1 TRBV28 many CASSSGTGDEQYF TGTGCCAGCAGTTCCGGGACAGGGGACGAGCAGTACTTC
TRBJ1-4 NA TRBV6-1 few CASSVQGEGEKLFF TGTGCCAGCAGTGTACAGGGTGAGGGGGAAAAACTGTTTTTT
TRBJ2-7 NA TRBV5-1 few CASSFLVGHEQYF TGCGCCAGCAGCTTTTTGGTAGGCCACGAGCAGTACTTC
TRBJ2-7 TRBD1 TRBV6-1 few CASSPTPGQGTYEQYF TGTGCCAGCAGCCCTACCCCGGGACAGGGAACCTACGAGCAGTACTTC
TRBJ2-7 NA TRBV20-1 many CSAIGTRAYEQYF TGCAGTGCGATAGGTACACGAGCCTACGAGCAGTACTTC
TRBJ2-2 NA TRBV6-1 many CASSDWTANTGELFF TGTGCCAGCAGTGATTGGACAGCGAACACCGGGGAGCTGTTTTTT
TRBJ2-3 NA TRBV4-1 NA CASSQDWGSVGTQYF TGCGCCAGCAGCCAAGATTGGGGTAGCGTGGGTACGCAGTATTTT
TRBJ1-6 NA TRBV7-9 NA CASSSYTFADRSSYNSPLHF TGTGCCAGCAGCTCCTACACGTTTGCGGACCGAAGCTCCTATAATTCACCCCTCCACTTT
TRBJ2-1 NA TRBV5-1 many CASSLEFTSWSSYNEQFF TGCGCCAGCAGCTTGGAGTTCACTAGCTGGAGCTCCTACAATGAGCAGTTCTTC
TRBJ1-1 NA TRBV7-3 many CASSLTALMNTEAFF TGTGCCAGCAGCTTAACCGCTCTTATGAACACTGAAGCTTTCTTT
TRBJ2-5 TRBD2 TRBV10-2 NA CASSHKREWSETQYF TGCGCCAGCAGTCACAAGCGGGAGTGGAGTGAGACCCAGTACTTC
TRBJ2-1 TRBD2 TRBV12-3/TRBV12-4 few CASSLRLAGGLGEQFF TGTGCCAGCAGTCTGCGACTAGCGGGAGGACTGGGTGAGCAGTTCTTC